A single sample is the source of the 14 T cell receptor beta chains below, sequenced in a study of cytomegalovirus exposure and HLA in healthy donors (dated by TCRdb to 2016 to 2017). The library was built by means of the immunoSEQ multiplex PCR assay. For the multiplex PCR, a mixture combining 60 forward primers for TCR Vbeta segments and 13 reverse primers for TCR Jbeta segments was used. Not all clones reach the TCRdb copy of this immuneACCESS table, which keeps in-frame sequences only. Checked studies attribute under half of the gap to unresolved V genes and leave the rest unexplained. The sample yields fewer than 200,000 clones; around 85% were counted once. More than 1.5% of the sample rests with the top ten. The material sequenced was PBMCs. The origin of the receptors is a human donor in good health.

A few counts support this clone. The chain couples TRBV6-5 to TRBJ1-2, with D unclear. CDR1 is MNHEY, CDR2 SVGAGI, per germline. The length of the CDR3 is 13 residues. Deletions cut 6 bases from V and 0 bases from J, with 8 bases between. The CDR3 DNA reads TGTGCCAGCAGGCGGAATTCTAACTATGGCTACACCTTC. This codes for CASRRNSNYGYTF.

The chain links TRBV19 to TRBJ1-5, with 9 bases identical to TRBD1. This CDR3 is built from 15 residues. The germline gives CDR1 LNHDA, CDR2 SQIVND (reference sequence). After removal of 6 bases from V and 6 bases from J, the junction contained 9 bases not matched to a gene. For the CDR3, the DNA is TGTGCCAGTAGCCCGGGACAGGGAATGGGTCAGCCCCAGCATTTT. Translation gives CASSPGQGMGQPQHF.

The CDR3 region is CASSRGGTDYNSPLHF. Written as DNA, the CDR3 is TGTGCCAGCAGCCGAGGAGGGACAGATTATAATTCACCCCTCCACTTT. The chain links TRBV4-2 to TRBJ1-6, with TRBD1 identical over 7 bases. The CDR3 loop spans 16 amino acids. The germline V gene encodes CDR1 LGHNA and CDR2 YNFKEQ. V lost 4 bases, J lost 4 bases, and 7 bases stayed unmatched.

This clone was counted a single time. This sequence joins TRBV2 and TRBJ2-7; D not resolved. Trimming removed 6 bases at V and 3 bases at J, with 6 bases between. Germline CDR1 reads SNHLY; CDR2 reads FYNNEI. The CDR3 length is 11 residues. CDR3 coding DNA: TGTGCCAGCAGGGTAGACTACGAGCAGTACTTC. Translated, it gives CASRVDYEQYF.

The V gene is TRBV27, the J gene TRBJ1-4, with 7 bases that match TRBD1. CDR1 and CDR2 (germline): MNHEY, SMNVEV (reference sequence). The CDR3 has 15 amino acids. The V gene end was trimmed by 5 bases and the J gene end by 7 bases; junction bases not matched to a gene: 10. CDR3 sequence reads: CASSPRQGRGEKLFF. CDR3 nucleotide sequence: TGTGCCAGCAGTCCAAGACAGGGAAGGGGTGAAAAACTGTTTTTT.

V usage is TRBV9 and J usage is TRBJ1-3; no firm D call. The V gene's germline CDR1 is SGDLS and CDR2 YYNGEE. The CDR3 is 15 amino acids. V was trimmed by 0 bases and J by 0 bases, leaving 7 bases between them. Here the CDR3 reads CASSVDVVSGNTIYF. The CDR3 region has the DNA TGTGCCAGCAGCGTAGACGTAGTCTCTGGAAACACCATATATTTT.

The rearrangement links TRBV5-6 to TRBJ2-7; 9 bases map to TRBD1. The CDR3 has 14 amino acids. CDR1 SGHDT and CDR2 YYEEEE come from the germline V gene. V lost 4 bases to trimming and J lost 5 bases; unmatched junction nucleotides: 7. CDR3 protein: CASSATGQGNEQYF. The CDR3 region has the DNA TGTGCCAGCAGCGCCACGGGACAGGGAAACGAGCAGTACTTC.

This clone has just a few counts. CDR3 in DNA: TGTGCCGGATCCGGGACAGGGTCTAACTATGGCTACACCTTC. Translating it yields CAGSGTGSNYGYTF. The chain carries TRBV6-5 and TRBJ1-2; 9 nucleotides match TRBD1. Unmatched junction bases numbered 7, after V lost 11 bases and J lost 0 bases. Germline V gene lookup returns CDR1 MNHEY and CDR2 SVGAGI. The CDR3 is 14 residues long.

A few counts support this clone. The rearrangement uses TRBV7-6 and TRBJ1-6, with 9 bases lining up with TRBD1. The CDR3 length is 16 residues. The ends lost 5 bases at V and 9 bases at J; junction bases unmatched: 11. The V gene's germline CDR1 is SGHVS and CDR2 FNYEAQ. CDR3 coding DNA: TGTGCCAGCAGCCCGGGGGACAGGGATTTTGGTTCACCCCTCCACTTT. Translation gives CASSPGDRDFGSPLHF. The entire variable domain, with the rest obtained from reference TRBV7-6 and TRBJ1-6, is as follows: GAGVSQSPRYKVTKRGQDVALRCDPISGHVSLYWYRQALGQGPEFLTYFNYEAQQDKSGLPNDRFSAERPEGSISTLTIQRTEQRDSAMYRCASSPGDRDFGSPLHFGNGTRLTVT.

The table lists this clone with a few counts. In nucleotides, the CDR3 is TGTGCCAGCAGTGAAGCTTCTAGCGGGGGGGTCCTTTTGCAATACGAGCAGTACTTC. Protein product: CASSEASSGGVLLQYEQYF. The V gene is TRBV2, the J gene TRBJ2-7; 12 bases are a match to TRBD2. The CDR3 is 19 amino acids. Per the germline V gene, CDR1 is SNHLY and CDR2 is FYNNEI. V trimming: 0 bases; J trimming: 4 bases; junction bases outside the gene matches: 13.

The rearrangement links TRBV29-1 to TRBJ2-5, with D maybe TRBD1 (6 bases). CDR1 and CDR2 (germline): SQVTM, ANQGSEA. Trimming pared 7 bases from V and 5 bases from J, leaving 11 bases between. CDR3 length: 11 amino acids. CDR3 DNA sequence: TGCAGCGCCAGACAGGAGGAGACCCAGTACTTC. Translated, it gives CSARQEETQYF.

The V gene is TRBV4-1, the J gene TRBJ2-1; 9 bases map to TRBD1. Germline CDR1 and CDR2: MGHRA and YSYEKL. V lost 3 bases to trimming and J lost 8 bases; unmatched junction nucleotides: 11. There are 16 residues in the CDR3. This CDR3 is CASSHGTGNIGDEQFF. CDR3 DNA: TGCGCCAGCAGCCACGGGACAGGGAATATCGGGGATGAGCAGTTCTTC.

The J gene is TRBJ1-2, the V gene TRBV7-6, with 8 bases identical to TRBD1. CDR3 length equals 12 residues. Germline assignment: CDR1 SGHVS and CDR2 FNYEAQ. V trimming: 5 bases; J trimming: 7 bases; junction bases outside the gene matches: 3. CDR3 DNA: TGTGCCAGCAGCCGACAGGGGACTGGCTACACCTTC. This gives the protein CASSRQGTGYTF.

V and J are TRBV7-9 and TRBJ2-5, with 9 bases aligning to TRBD1. Losses at the gene ends were 4 bases for V and 1 base for J; bases not matched to a gene: 1. The germline V gene has CDR1 SEHNR and CDR2 FQNEAQ (reference sequence). The CDR3 loop spans 14 amino acids. CDR3 sequence (DNA): TGTGCCAGCAGCTCGACAGGGGGCCAAGAGACCCAGTACTTC. Translation gives CASSSTGGQETQYF. Based on the CDR3 plus reference TRBV7-9 and TRBJ2-5, the full variable domain is DTGVSQNPRHKITKRGQNVTFRCDPISEHNRLYWYRQTLGQGPEFLTYFQNEAQLEKSRLLSDRFSAERPKGSFSTLEIQRTEQGDSAMYLCASSSTGGQETQYFGPGTRLLVL.